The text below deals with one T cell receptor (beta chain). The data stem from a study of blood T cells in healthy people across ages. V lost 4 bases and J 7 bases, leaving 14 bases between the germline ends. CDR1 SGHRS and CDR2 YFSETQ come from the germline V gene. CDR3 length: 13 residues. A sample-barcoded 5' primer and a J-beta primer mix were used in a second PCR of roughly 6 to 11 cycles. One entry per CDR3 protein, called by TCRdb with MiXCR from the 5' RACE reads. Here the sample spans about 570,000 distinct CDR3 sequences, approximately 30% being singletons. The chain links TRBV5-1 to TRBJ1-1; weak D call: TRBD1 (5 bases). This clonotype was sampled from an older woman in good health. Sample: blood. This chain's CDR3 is CASSTDSGFEAFF. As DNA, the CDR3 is TGCGCCAGCAGCACCGACAGCGGGTTTGAAGCTTTCTTT. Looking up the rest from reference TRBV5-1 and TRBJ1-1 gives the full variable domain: KAGVTQTPRYLIKTRGQQVTLSCSPISGHRSVSWYQQTPGQGLQFLFEYFSETQRNKGNFPGRFSGRQFSNSRSEMNVSTLELGDSALYLCASSTDSGFEAFFGQGTRLTVV.